This T cell receptor (beta chain) stems from a study of CXCR3-negative and CXCR3-positive naive CD8 T cells. Findings of the study overall: Similar levels of surface CD5 were seen between naive subsets; TCR strength was inferred from TRB CDR3 properties. Diversity was high in both naive subsets and much lower in memory cells.

Through 5' RACE with UMI labels, the TRB cDNA libraries were prepared. For each CDR3 protein, TCRdb gives one entry from its re-call of the 5' RACE reads, without DNA. This sample's table has about 40,000 distinct CDR3 sequences. Germline loops: CDR1 SQVTM, CDR2 ANQGSEA. CDR3 size: 12 residues. About this clonotype itself: The antigen is unknown.

The chain has TRBV29-1 and TRBJ2-2. The origin of this receptor is a human donor in good health. Some clones in this sample may be carry-over from other donors' samples. Sequenced material: memory CD8+ T cells from blood. The CDR3 is CSVEGGTGELFF.